This T cell receptor beta chain derives from a study of identical twins. Notes on the study in general: The degree of excess twin sharing was weaker in beta out-of-frame sequences.

TCRdb recomputed calls from the 5' RACE reads with MiXCR, one row per CDR3 protein. The table has hundreds of thousands of distinct CDR3 sequences, more than 9% seen once; the top ten hold 6% to 9%. Trimming removed 1 base from V and 2 bases from J, with 10 bases in between. The germline V gene has CDR1 SGHVS and CDR2 FNYEAQ. The CDR3 sequence is 15 residues long. This clonotype was counted many times. Its antigen is not identified. These data were likewise used in another study, on yellow fever vaccine responses in identical twins.

This TCR came from a woman aged 18-35 years in good health. The rearrangement uses TRBV7-6 and TRBJ2-3, with D perhaps TRBD2 (6 bases). What was sequenced was CD8+ T cells sorted from blood. For the CDR3, the DNA is TGTGCCAGCAGCTTAGGGGCGGGATACACAGATACGCAGTATTTT. Translation gives CASSLGAGYTDTQYF.